This T cell receptor (beta chain) was recovered during a study of follicular helper T cells after annual influenza vaccination. Whole-study findings and limits: Successive annual vaccinations recalled a recurrent oligoclonal ICOS+CD38+ cTfh response with influenza-specific clonotypes.

Time point meaning: 2015-2016 season, pre-vaccination. Sorted blood CD4 subsets were sequenced before and after adults received seasonal inactivated influenza vaccine. Details on this clone: The target antigen is unknown.

TCRdb's copy holds only in-frame clones and misses some; the assay was immunoSEQ multiplex PCR. The repertoire consists of some 10,000 clones, with roughly 80% occurring once and the leading ten covering 3% to 4.5%. Sequenced material: CXCR5+ CD38- circulating T follicular helper cells from blood, taken on the day of influenza vaccination. The subset denotes: circulating Tfh, non-naive CD4+CXCR5+PD-1+ (ICOS+CD38+ or ICOS-CD38-). The receptor was isolated from an adult who received the influenza vaccine.

The chain's CDR3 is CASSRTGDREQFF. The CDR3 DNA reads TGTGCCAGCAGTAGGACAGGGGATCGGGAGCAGTTCTTC. The chain links TRBV27 to TRBJ2-1; 9 bases map to TRBD1. J was trimmed by 10 bases and V by 5 bases; bases with no gene match: 6. Per the germline V gene, CDR1 is MNHEY and CDR2 is SMNVEV (reference sequence). The CDR3 has 13 residues.